This entry concerns a single TCR beta chain. What it recognizes is unknown. The record originates from a study of cytomegalovirus exposure and HLA in healthy donors. Study results and limitations: Most CMV-associated TCR beta chains were later found to appear HLA-restricted.

In germline, CDR1 is SGHDN, CDR2 FVKESK. Losses at the gene ends were 1 base for V and 7 bases for J; bases not matched to a gene: 7. The CDR3 runs to 14 residues. The PCR had 60 Vbeta and 13 Jbeta primers. Measured with immunoSEQ multiplex PCR; TCRdb has only the in-frame clones, and not every one. The profile shows around 190,000 clones, around 88% of them singletons. The sequenced material came from PBMCs. V is TRBV14 and J is TRBJ2-7; the match to TRBD2 covers 7 bases. The sequence came from a man in his forties in good health and CMV-seropositive. CDR3 residues: CASSQGLAPIEQYF. In nucleotides, the CDR3 is TGTGCCAGCAGCCAAGGACTAGCCCCGATTGAGCAGTACTTC.